Presented here are 31 T cell receptor beta chains from one specimen sequenced in a study of blood T cell repertoires in COVID-19 (dated by TCRdb to about 2020). The method behind the library was the immunoSEQ multiplex PCR assay. Sourced from immuneACCESS, this table was stored by TCRdb with only in-frame sequences that have V and J called. A share of the clones is absent; for the studies checked, an unresolved V gene accounts for under half, and the remainder has no known explanation. This sample lists 150,000 to 200,000 clones; 70% to 90% were detected once. The ten biggest clones cover 11% of the sample. The source material was peripheral blood. The source is a human donor in a cohort sampled during active COVID-19.

This clone was seen once. The V and J genes are TRBV9 and TRBJ1-1; D unclear. Per germline, CDR1 SGDLS and CDR2 YYNGEE. V shed 0 bases and J shed 1 base, with 7 bases lying between them. The CDR3 is made up of 14 amino acids. The CDR3 loop reads CASSVGPENTEAFF. The CDR3 DNA sequence: TGTGCCAGCAGCGTAGGTCCAGAGAACACTGAAGCTTTCTTT.

CDR3 residues: CASSVGPGGWNTEAFF. CDR3 nucleotide sequence: TGTGCCAGCAGCGTAGGGCCGGGCGGGTGGAACACTGAAGCTTTCTTT. This chain connects TRBV9 to TRBJ1-1, with D unclear. From germline, CDR1 is SGDLS and CDR2 YYNGEE. The CDR3 contains 16 residues. Trimming shortened V by 0 bases and J by 1 base, and 13 bases separated the two germline ends.

The genes are TRBV5-6 and TRBJ2-1; 8 bases are a match to TRBD2. Losses at the gene ends were 1 base for V and 0 bases for J; bases not matched to a gene: 12. The CDR3 length is 19 residues. From germline, CDR1 is SGHDT and CDR2 YYEEEE. This CDR3 is CASSLWAGGSSSSYNEQFF. As DNA, the CDR3 is TGTGCCAGCAGCTTGTGGGCGGGGGGATCCTCTAGCTCCTACAATGAGCAGTTCTTC. Combining the CDR3 with reference TRBV5-6 and TRBJ2-1 gives the whole variable domain DAGVTQSPTHLIKTRGQQVTLRCSPKSGHDTVSWYQQALGQGPQFIFQYYEEEERQRGNFPDRFSGHQFPNYSSELNVNALLLGDSALYLCASSLWAGGSSSSYNEQFFGPGTRLTVL.

This sequence joins TRBV4-3 and TRBJ2-5; tentative D call: TRBD2 (7 bases). The length of the CDR3 is 16 residues. V dropped 0 bases and J dropped 4 bases, with 15 bases sitting between them. CDR1 is LGHNA and CDR2 is YSLEER in the germline V gene. The CDR3 loop reads CASSQDWAGAAETQYF. As DNA, the CDR3 is TGCGCCAGCAGCCAAGATTGGGCGGGGGCAGCAGAGACCCAGTACTTC.

The chain has TRBV9 and TRBJ2-7; D is unclear. CDR1 is SGDLS and CDR2 is YYNGEE in the germline V gene. Trimming removed 4 bases at V and 5 bases at J, with 7 bases between. The CDR3 totals 11 residues. CDR3 loop: CASSPGNEQYF. CDR3 sequence (DNA): TGTGCCAGCAGCCCCGGTAACGAGCAGTACTTC.

V usage is TRBV7-9 and J usage is TRBJ1-1, with no clear D. CDR3 size: 15 residues. The germline V gene has CDR1 SEHNR and CDR2 FQNEAQ (reference sequence). The V and J ends lost 0 bases and 0 bases respectively, with 8 bases between them. The CDR3, as DNA: TGTGCCAGCAGCTTAGCGGGCAGTTTGAACACTGAAGCTTTCTTT. Its protein product is CASSLAGSLNTEAFF.

The rearrangement joins TRBV7-2 to TRBJ2-5; D is ambiguous. The ends were cut back, 1 base at V and 5 bases at J, with 11 bases in the middle. CDR3 length equals 14 residues. Germline V gene sequence: CDR1 SGHTA, CDR2 FQGNSA. The CDR3 here is CASSLGLTRETQYF. The DNA for the CDR3 is TGTGCCAGCAGCTTAGGACTTACACGCGAGACCCAGTACTTC.

V and J are TRBV7-2 and TRBJ1-5; D not certain. From germline, CDR1 is SGHTA and CDR2 FQGNSA. V lost 7 bases and J 7 bases, leaving 14 bases between the germline ends. The CDR3 has 13 amino acids. The DNA for the CDR3 is TGTGCCAGCACCCTCCAGCAAGCGCAGCCCCAGCATTTT. Amino acids: CASTLQQAQPQHF. Combining the CDR3 with reference TRBV7-2 and TRBJ1-5 gives the whole variable domain GAGVSQSPSNKVTEKGKDVELRCDPISGHTALYWYRQSLGQGLEFLIYFQGNSAPDKSGLPSDRFSAERTGGSVSTLTIQRTQQEDSAVYLCASTLQQAQPQHFGDGTRLSIL.

J is TRBJ2-3 and V is TRBV10-3; 7 positions match TRBD1. V lost 2 bases, J lost 3 bases, and 5 bases stayed unmatched. Germline lookup yields CDR1 ENHRY and CDR2 SYGVKD. This CDR3 comprises 15 residues. CDR3 residues: CAISERRGQTDTQYF. CDR3 DNA sequence: TGTGCCATCAGTGAGCGCCGGGGACAGACAGATACGCAGTATTTT.

V usage is TRBV18 and J usage is TRBJ1-2; tentative D call: TRBD1 (5 bases). There are 13 residues in the CDR3. Germline V gene sequence: CDR1 KGHSH, CDR2 LQKENI. V was pared by 3 bases and J by 7 bases, with 12 bases between. CDR3 amino acids: CASSPAGPGGYTF. The CDR3 DNA sequence: TGTGCCAGCTCACCGGCGGGGCCGGGTGGCTACACCTTC.

This clone appeared a few times. This chain joins TRBV23-1 and TRBJ1-5; TRBD1 might be the D (6 bases). TRBV23-1 qualifies as an ORF whose function is uncertain. This CDR3 spans 13 amino acids. Deletions cut 6 bases from V and 8 bases from J, with 14 bases between. CDR3 nucleotides: TGCGCCAGCAGGGACAGAAGGCCAGAGCCCCAGCATTTT. The encoded protein is CASRDRRPEPQHF.

The rearrangement joins TRBV29-1 to TRBJ1-3; TRBD1 might be the D (6 bases). This CDR3 has 16 residues. With 6 bases removed from V and 3 bases from J, the gap between germline ends came to 21 bases. Per the germline V gene, CDR1 is SQVTM and CDR2 is ANQGSEA. CDR3 residues: CSVGDTGIGGGNTIYF. The CDR3 DNA follows: TGCAGCGTGGGGGACACAGGGATCGGCGGTGGAAACACCATATATTTT.

V and J are TRBV2 and TRBJ2-3; D not certain. The CDR3 covers 14 residues. The V and J ends lost 6 bases and 1 base respectively, with 11 bases between them. The germline V gene has CDR1 SNHLY and CDR2 FYNNEI. The CDR3 loop is CASSALTGTDTQYF. CDR3 DNA: TGTGCCAGCAGCGCCCTCACTGGCACAGATACGCAGTATTTT.

This clone was seen only once. V and J are TRBV7-2 and TRBJ2-3; tentative D call: TRBD2 (5 bases). V was shortened by 1 base and J by 4 bases, with 9 bases between the two germline ends. The CDR3 runs to 14 residues. Germline V gene lookup returns CDR1 SGHTA and CDR2 FQGNSA. CDR3 sequence: CASSLGGFSDTQYF. CDR3 in DNA: TGTGCCAGCAGCTTAGGCGGGTTTTCAGATACGCAGTATTTT.

This chain links TRBV10-1 with TRBJ2-2; D is possibly TRBD1 (5 bases). The CDR3 has 13 residues. V lost 3 bases to trimming and J lost 3 bases, with 5 bases between them. Germline loops: CDR1 WNHNN, CDR2 SYGVQD (reference sequence). The CDR3 DNA is TGCGCCAGCAGTGACAGGGACACCGGGGAGCTGTTTTTT. Translated: CASSDRDTGELFF.

The rearrangement uses TRBV6-5 and TRBJ1-3; a weak D match, TRBD1 (5 bases). Germline V gene sequence: CDR1 MNHEY, CDR2 SVGAGI. Trimming took off 10 bases at V and 0 bases at J, with 16 bases between the two ends. The CDR3 loop spans 15 amino acids. Here the CDR3 DNA reads TGTGCCATCCAGGACACGGGGGTCTCTGGAAACACCATATATTTT. Its translation is CAIQDTGVSGNTIYF.

This clone appeared a few times. The V and J genes are TRBV25-1 and TRBJ1-4; weak D call: TRBD1 (6 bases). V was cut by 4 bases and J by 7 bases, with 13 bases left in between. The CDR3 runs to 14 residues. In germline, CDR1 is MGHDK, CDR2 SYGVNS. CDR3 residues: CASSVGGEGEKLFF. The CDR3 region has the DNA TGTGCCAGCAGTGTTGGGGGCGAGGGTGAAAAACTGTTTTTT.

The chain combines TRBV4-1 with TRBJ1-5; no clear D. V was clipped by 4 bases and J by 5 bases, with 9 bases between them. This CDR3 region has 13 residues. In germline, CDR1 is MGHRA, CDR2 YSYEKL. CDR3 sequence reads: CASSPRSDQPQHF. The CDR3 nucleotides read TGCGCCAGCAGCCCCCGGTCGGATCAGCCCCAGCATTTT.

The chain has TRBV7-2 and TRBJ1-5; D unresolved. CDR1 is SGHTA, CDR2 FQGNSA, per germline. V was trimmed by 5 bases and J by 2 bases, leaving 13 bases between them. The CDR3 has 15 residues. The CDR3 region is CASSPHGRGNQPQHF. The CDR3 nucleotides are TGTGCCAGCAGCCCACACGGGAGGGGCAATCAGCCCCAGCATTTT.

The chain carries TRBV19 and TRBJ1-6, with unresolved D. The germline CDR1 and CDR2 sequences are LNHDA and SQIVND (reference sequence). The CDR3 totals 15 residues. V was cut by 5 bases and J by 7 bases, with 15 bases left in between. The CDR3 region is CASSATTRGNSPLHF. In nucleotides, the CDR3 is TGTGCCAGTAGTGCGACGACTAGAGGGAATTCACCCCTCCACTTT.

This clone turned up a few times. The J gene is TRBJ1-3, the V gene TRBV7-9; 7 bases are a match to TRBD1. Losses at the gene ends were 5 bases for V and 2 bases for J; bases not matched to a gene: 3. The CDR3 loop spans 14 amino acids. Germline lookup yields CDR1 SEHNR and CDR2 FQNEAQ (reference sequence). CDR3 sequence: CASSPQGAGNTIYF. The CDR3 DNA follows: TGTGCCAGCAGCCCGCAGGGGGCTGGAAACACCATATATTTT.

The genes are TRBV18 and TRBJ1-1; D is undetermined. From germline, CDR1 is KGHSH and CDR2 LQKENI. V lost 3 bases to trimming and J lost 0 bases, with 8 bases between them. This CDR3 has 14 amino acids. Here the CDR3 reads CASSPTAMNTEAFF. CDR3 DNA sequence: TGTGCCAGCTCACCGACTGCGATGAACACTGAAGCTTTCTTT.

V and J are TRBV7-9 and TRBJ2-7, with D perhaps TRBD2 (5 bases). V dropped 7 bases and J dropped 3 bases, with 10 bases sitting between them. Germline loops: CDR1 SEHNR, CDR2 FQNEAQ (reference sequence). This CDR3 comprises 12 residues. CDR3 residues: CASTFGLYEQYF. The CDR3 DNA reads TGTGCCAGCACCTTTGGACTCTACGAGCAGTACTTC.

The chain employs TRBV20-1 and TRBJ2-7; the D is unclear. Looked up from germline, CDR1 is DFQATT and CDR2 is SNEGSKA (reference sequence). The CDR3 spans 11 residues. V was trimmed by 6 bases and J by 0 bases, leaving 6 bases between them. In DNA form, the CDR3 reads TGCAGTGCGGCCAGCTCCTACGAGCAGTACTTC. Its protein product is CSAASSYEQYF.

The chain is built from TRBV7-8 and TRBJ2-5; weak D call: TRBD2 (6 bases). CDR1 SGHVS and CDR2 FQNEAQ come from the germline V gene. Trimming took off 0 bases at V and 1 base at J, with 12 bases between the two ends. The CDR3 spans 16 residues. The CDR3 region has the DNA TGTGCCAGCAGCTTAGCGGGGGGAACGGCCCAAGAGACCCAGTACTTC. This encodes CASSLAGGTAQETQYF.

V is TRBV11-2 and J is TRBJ1-2, with D tentatively TRBD1 (6 bases). The CDR3 runs 12 residues. V dropped 5 bases and J dropped 8 bases, with 12 bases sitting between them. Germline CDR1 SGHAT, CDR2 FQNNGV. The CDR3 region is CASSPTGMGYTF. The CDR3 DNA reads TGTGCCAGCAGCCCAACAGGGATGGGCTACACCTTC.

The chain has TRBV7-2 and TRBJ2-5; 7 positions match TRBD2. The CDR3 spans 15 residues. V was clipped by 5 bases and J by 5 bases; unmatched bases: 11. Germline V lookup: CDR1 SGHTA, CDR2 FQGNSA. This chain's CDR3 is CASSAAGEPQETQYF. DNA of the CDR3: TGTGCCAGCAGCGCCGCGGGGGAACCCCAGGAGACCCAGTACTTC.

In its sample, this clone was seen once. The genes are TRBV10-3 and TRBJ1-3, with TRBD1 matching 9 bases. CDR3 length: 15 residues. Germline lookup yields CDR1 ENHRY and CDR2 SYGVKD. The trim removed 4 bases at V and 3 bases at J, leaving 4 bases unmatched. The CDR3 DNA sequence: TGTGCCATCAGTGCAACAGGGGGCGGTGGAAACACCATATATTTT. This sequence encodes CAISATGGGGNTIYF.

V usage is TRBV7-2 and J usage is TRBJ1-1; 7 nucleotides match TRBD1. Germline V lookup: CDR1 SGHTA, CDR2 FQGNSA. Trimming cost V 5 bases and J 6 bases; bases outside gene matches: 9. The CDR3 loop spans 14 amino acids. Here the CDR3 DNA reads TGTGCCAGCAGCCCCGGACAGGCCTTTGCTGAAGCTTTCTTT. Translating gives CASSPGQAFAEAFF. Full variable domain (missing parts from reference TRBV7-2 and TRBJ1-1): GAGVSQSPSNKVTEKGKDVELRCDPISGHTALYWYRQSLGQGLEFLIYFQGNSAPDKSGLPSDRFSAERTGGSVSTLTIQRTQQEDSAVYLCASSPGQAFAEAFFGQGTRLTVV.

The chain couples TRBV27 to TRBJ1-2; D unresolved. CDR1 is MNHEY, CDR2 SMNVEV, per germline (reference sequence). The CDR3 sequence is 12 residues long. Trimming took off 6 bases at V and 4 bases at J, with 9 bases between the two ends. CDR3 in amino acids: CASRRDTYGYTF. CDR3 bases: TGTGCCAGCAGACGCGACACCTATGGCTACACCTTC.

V and J are TRBV19 and TRBJ2-7; a possible D gene is TRBD1 (8 bases). Trimming shortened V by 6 bases and J by 5 bases, and 14 bases separated the two germline ends. CDR3 length equals 13 residues. Germline values: CDR1 LNHDA, CDR2 SQIVND (reference sequence). The CDR3 spells CASRGGTGNEQYF. The CDR3 region has the DNA TGTGCCAGTAGGGGGGGGACAGGCAACGAGCAGTACTTC.